This T cell receptor beta chain was identified in a study of ipilimumab plus nivolumab after autologous stem cell transplantation. Study overall: Median doses per patient: a few ipilimumab, 7 or 8 nivolumab. The myeloma cohort included high-risk transplant-naive patients and patients relapsing within 3 years of a first autologous transplant.

Dosing: nivolumab 3 mg/kg IV, weeks 1, 4, 7, 10, then every two weeks to week 26. The repertoire was sequenced with immunoSEQ multiplex PCR; TCRdb's copy has only in-frame clones and lacks some. The repertoire holds 43,000 or so clones, with nearly 90% as singletons. This CDR3 contains 15 residues. Losses at the gene ends were 5 bases for V and 5 bases for J; bases not matched to a gene: 7. The germline CDR1 and CDR2 sequences are SGHTA and FQGTGA. The sequenced sample was PBMCs, obtained in a trial of ipilimumab plus nivolumab as post-transplant consolidation. The receptor comes from a male donor with multiple myeloma. V gene TRBV7-3 combines with J gene TRBJ2-5; TRBD2 aligns across 11 bases. The CDR3 DNA reads TGTGCCAGCAGCCCCTCACTAGCGGGAGTGGAGACCCAGTACTTC. It translates to CASSPSLAGVETQYF.